The 10 T cell receptor beta chains below were found in one sample sequenced in a study of OX40 agonist ivuxolimab in advanced cancers. Sequenced by immunoSEQ multiplex PCR; TCRdb stores in-frame clones only, minus some. The repertoire includes some 41,000 clones, approximately 88% of them detected once, and around 0.5% sits in the top ten. The specimen comprised CD4+ or CD8+ T cells sorted from blood, sampled in a trial of the OX40 agonist ivuxolimab. These receptor sequences come from an adult with an advanced solid tumor such as melanoma, head and neck, liver or kidney cancer.

CDR3 residues: CASSGGTGLTDTQYF. CDR3 DNA sequence: TGTGCCAGCAGCGGGGGGACGGGACTCACAGATACGCAGTATTTT. The chain employs TRBV9 and TRBJ2-3, with D possibly TRBD2 on 6 matching bases. The CDR3 contains 15 residues. Germline V gene lookup returns CDR1 SGDLS and CDR2 YYNGEE. V lost 3 bases to trimming and J lost 2 bases, with 13 bases between them.

The V and J genes are TRBV6-6 and TRBJ2-7; tentatively, D is TRBD2 (5 bases). Trimming took 7 bases from V and 2 from J, leaving 12 bases between them. Germline V gives CDR1 MNHNY, CDR2 SVGAGI (reference sequence). CDR3 length equals 13 residues. The CDR3 loop is CASNRGIPYEQYF. In nucleotides, the CDR3 is TGTGCCAGCAACCGGGGAATACCCTACGAGCAGTACTTC.

The chain joins TRBV2 to TRBJ1-2, with D possibly being TRBD1 (6 bases). The CDR3 loop spans 14 amino acids. In germline, CDR1 is SNHLY, CDR2 FYNNEI. Between the trimmed V and J ends, which lost 8 bases and 0 bases, there was a span of 13 bases. CDR3 region: CASVRDTTNYGYTF. The CDR3 DNA reads as TGTGCCAGCGTCCGGGACACGACTAACTATGGCTACACCTTC.

This clone was detected a few times. The J gene is TRBJ1-2, the V gene TRBV4-2; a weak D match, TRBD1 (6 bases). Germline V gene data show CDR1 as LGHNA and CDR2 as YNFKEQ. The CDR3 consists of 12 residues. Trimming shortened V by 4 bases and J by 7 bases, and 10 bases separated the two germline ends. CDR3: CASSLRGGGYTF. As DNA, the CDR3 is TGTGCCAGCAGCCTAAGGGGGGGTGGCTACACCTTC.

This CDR3 is CASWERTTEAFF. The DNA of the CDR3 is TGTGCCTCCTGGGAGCGAACAACTGAAGCTTTCTTT. This rearrangement joins TRBV27 to TRBJ1-1; the D is unclear. The germline V and J ends were trimmed by 11 bases and 5 bases, with 15 bases remaining between them. There are 12 residues in the CDR3. The germline V gene has CDR1 MNHEY and CDR2 SMNVEV (reference sequence).

V usage is TRBV11-3 and J usage is TRBJ2-5; D remains ambiguous. Matching the DNA end better, TRBJ2-7 makes the J call doubtful. The germline V gene has CDR1 SGHNT and CDR2 YENEEA. The CDR3 contains 14 residues. The DNA of the CDR3 is TGTGCCAGCAGCTTAGAGGGGAACGACTACGAGCAGTACTTC. Translated, it gives CASSLEGNDYEQYF.

V is TRBV29-1 and J is TRBJ1-3; 9 bases agree with TRBD1. With 7 bases clipped from V and 0 bases from J, the junction kept 7 bases outside the gene matches. This CDR3 region has 15 residues. The germline V gene encodes CDR1 SQVTM and CDR2 ANQGSEA. CDR3 loop: CSAGDRAGSGNTIYF. The CDR3, as DNA: TGCAGCGCTGGGGACAGGGCCGGCTCTGGAAACACCATATATTTT.

The chain employs TRBV7-8 and TRBJ2-1; 9 bases line up with TRBD2. The CDR3 consists of 14 residues. The germline gives CDR1 SGHVS, CDR2 FQNEAQ. After removal of 4 bases from V and 6 bases from J, the junction contained 4 bases not matched to a gene. The CDR3 DNA reads as TGTGCCAGCAGCTCACAGACTAGCGGCAATGAGCAGTTCTTC. It is translated as CASSSQTSGNEQFF.

The J gene is TRBJ1-3, the V gene TRBV19; a possible D gene is TRBD1 (6 bases). V was cut by 4 bases and J by 0 bases, with 13 bases left in between. CDR3 length: 16 residues. Germline V gene data show CDR1 as LNHDA and CDR2 as SQIVND (reference sequence). The DNA for the CDR3 is TGTGCCAGTAGTAGTGGACAGCCGAACTCTGGAAACACCATATATTTT. It translates to CASSSGQPNSGNTIYF. Full variable domain (outside the CDR3, taken from reference TRBV19 and TRBJ1-3): DGGITQSPKYLFRKEGQNVTLSCEQNLNHDAMYWYRQDPGQGLRLIYYSQIVNDFQKGDIAEGYSVSREKKESFPLTVTSAQKNPTAFYLCASSSGQPNSGNTIYFGEGSWLTVV.

This rearrangement joins TRBV5-6 to TRBJ2-7; D is perhaps TRBD2 (6 bases). Germline loops: CDR1 SGHDT, CDR2 YYEEEE. Between the trimmed V and J ends, which lost 1 base and 6 bases, there was a span of 8 bases. There are 12 residues in the CDR3. CDR3 loop: CASSLLRGEQYF. For the CDR3, the DNA is TGTGCCAGCAGCTTGCTGCGGGGCGAGCAGTACTTC.